Sequencing of this TCR beta chain was carried out in a study of T cells in Graves' hyperthyroidism and ophthalmopathy. About the research overall: Sampling of peripheral blood happened at initial diagnosis, prior to any treatment.

At least ten counts were recorded for this clonotype. The junction and the germline gene differ at one end; a read error may be behind it. The TCR beta CDR3 regions underwent amplification using RNA transcripts as the source. A set of HTBI primers served as the primers for a first-round RT-PCR of the TCR CDR3. TCRdb reprocessed the multiplex PCR reads with MiXCR, giving one entry per CDR3 protein. The sample carries around 600,000 distinct CDR3 sequences, around 15% recorded once. The CDR3 runs to 13 residues. In germline, CDR1 is SSHAT, CDR2 FNYEAQ (reference sequence). The chain combines TRBV7-7 with TRBJ2-5; D is unresolved. This clonotype was sampled from a woman between 45 and 60 years old with Graves' ophthalmopathy. Source material: blood. The CDR3 DNA is TGTGCTAGCAGCTTATCTAGTAGTGAGACCCAGTACTTC. Translation: CASSLSSSETQYF.